One sample yielded the 18 T cell receptor beta chains listed below, sequenced in a study of Ad26.COV2.S vaccination and SARS-CoV-2 variants. Treatment in this sample: some 20 received Ad26.COV2.S at low or high dose, single or two shots; about 5 received placebo; per-sample allocation not given. Sampling took place 63 days after the first vaccine or placebo injection. Measured with immunoSEQ multiplex PCR; TCRdb has only the in-frame clones, and not every one. The sample has more than 300,000 clones, 80% to 90% seen once. The sequencing used peripheral blood, collected in a trial of Ad26.COV2.S vaccine versus placebo. The origin of the receptors is a person aged 18-60 years who received the Ad26.COV2.S COVID-19 vaccine or a placebo.

The chain couples TRBV27 to TRBJ2-3, with 13 bases fitting TRBD2. The CDR3 loop spans 17 amino acids. V was pared by 2 bases and J by 0 bases, with 2 bases of the junction left unmatched. The germline CDR1 and CDR2 sequences are MNHEY and SMNVEV (reference sequence). CDR3 in DNA: TGTGCCAGCAGTTTACTACTAGCGGGGGGGAGCACAGATACGCAGTATTTT. Translating gives CASSLLLAGGSTDTQYF.

This clone was seen a single time. The chain links TRBV7-2 to TRBJ2-3, with D uncertain. In germline, CDR1 is SGHTA, CDR2 FQGNSA. The CDR3 covers 15 residues. Trimming left V 1 base short and J 4 bases short, with 12 bases between. This CDR3 is CASSLGNGFPDTQYF. CDR3 bases: TGTGCCAGCAGCTTAGGCAACGGGTTCCCAGATACGCAGTATTTT.

The rearrangement uses TRBV21-1 and TRBJ1-1; the table's TRBD1 call for D was not verified on the DNA. TRBV21-1 is flagged as a pseudogene. The CDR3 has 14 amino acids. This CDR3 is CASSNPQWNTEAFF. The CDR3 DNA reads TGTGCCAGCAGCAACCCGCAGTGGAACACTGAAGCTTTCTTT.

The V gene is TRBV27, the J gene TRBJ2-7; TRBD2 aligns across 9 bases. The CDR3 extends over 17 amino acids. The V gene's germline CDR1 is MNHEY and CDR2 SMNVEV (reference sequence). Germline trimming cut 5 bases from V and 2 bases from J; bases unmatched to any gene: 13. CDR3 residues: CASSPTAGGLRPYEQYF. CDR3 nucleotide sequence: TGTGCCAGCAGTCCCACAGCGGGGGGACTTAGACCCTACGAGCAGTACTTC.

This chain joins TRBV7-9 and TRBJ2-7, with TRBD2 matching 7 bases. The V and J ends lost 3 bases and 3 bases, in that order; junction bases with no gene match: 2. CDR3 size: 13 residues. CDR1 is SEHNR and CDR2 is FQNEAQ in the germline V gene (reference sequence). The CDR3 here is CASSLTSSYEQYF. CDR3 DNA sequence: TGTGCCAGCAGCTTGACTAGCAGCTACGAGCAGTACTTC.

Note on this clone: This same CDR3 is encoded by further DNA sequences in the sample. The chain employs TRBV11-2 and TRBJ2-1, with 9 bases identical to TRBD2. CDR1 and CDR2 from the germline V gene are SGHAT and FQNNGV. The CDR3 covers 17 residues. Trimming took 1 base from V and 2 from J; bases not matched to a gene: 6. The CDR3 coding sequence is TGTGCCAGCAGCTTAGGTCCGGGACTAGCCCCCTACAATGAGCAGTTCTTC. Amino acid sequence: CASSLGPGLAPYNEQFF.

Only one count was recorded for this clone. The chain combines TRBV9 with TRBJ1-3; D is uncertain. The CDR3 extends over 17 amino acids. V lost 0 bases and J lost 0, with 13 bases in between. Looked up from germline, CDR1 is SGDLS and CDR2 is YYNGEE. The CDR3 coding sequence is TGTGCCAGCAGCGTAGAGAGCCAGAGATCCTCTGGAAACACCATATATTTT. Encoded protein: CASSVESQRSSGNTIYF.

The CDR3 coding sequence is TGCGCCAGCAGCCCCCAGACGGGGGAGAACTATGGCTACACCTTC. Translation: CASSPQTGENYGYTF. The J gene is TRBJ1-2, the V gene TRBV5-1; a possible D gene is TRBD1 (5 bases). This CDR3 comprises 15 residues. Trimming took off 4 bases at V and 2 bases at J, with 15 bases between the two ends. Germline CDR1 SGHRS, CDR2 YFSETQ.

The genes are TRBV18 and TRBJ2-7; TRBD2 might be the D (6 bases). V was cut by 4 bases and J by 1 base, with 8 bases left in between. Per the germline V gene, CDR1 is KGHSH and CDR2 is LQKENI. CDR3 length: 13 amino acids. CDR3 DNA: TGTGCCAGCTCACTTCGGGAGTCCTACGAGCAGTACTTC. Its translation: CASSLRESYEQYF.

The CDR3, as DNA: TGTGCCAGCAGTTACTCGGAGGGCAATGAGCAGTTCTTC. This translates into CASSYSEGNEQFF. The gene calls are TRBV6-2 or TRBV6-3 and TRBJ2-1; TRBD2 might be the D (6 bases). The CDR3 is 13 amino acids. The germline gives CDR1 MNHEY, CDR2 SVGEGT. V was cut by 0 bases and J by 6 bases, with 6 bases left in between.

This clone was seen a handful of times. V is TRBV14 and J is TRBJ2-7; perhaps TRBD2 as D (6 bases). Trimming left V 0 bases short and J 1 base short, with 13 bases between. This CDR3 contains 16 residues. Germline-derived CDR1 and CDR2 are SGHDN and FVKESK. The CDR3 coding sequence is TGTGCCAGCAGCCAAGAGGGGGGACGGATGTCCTACGAGCAGTACTTC. As protein: CASSQEGGRMSYEQYF.

The chain carries TRBV19 and TRBJ1-4, with 8 bases matching TRBD1. There are 16 residues in the CDR3. Germline CDR1 LNHDA, CDR2 SQIVND (reference sequence). The V segment lost 4 bases and the J segment 1 base; nucleotides outside the gene matches: 5. This chain's CDR3 is CASSRTGWRTNEKLFF. The DNA of the CDR3 is TGTGCCAGTAGTAGGACAGGGTGGAGAACTAATGAAAAACTGTTTTTT.

This chain uses TRBV10-3 with TRBJ1-5, with D unresolved. Trimming removed 3 bases at V and 2 bases at J, with 8 bases between. Per the germline V gene, CDR1 is ENHRY and CDR2 is SYGVKD. CDR3 length equals 14 residues. The CDR3 is CAISDSTGNQPQHF. The CDR3 nucleotides are TGTGCCATCAGTGATTCCACCGGCAATCAGCCCCAGCATTTT.

The rearrangement joins TRBV30 to TRBJ1-5, with a tentative D call TRBD1 (6 bases). CDR3 size: 12 residues. Trimming took off 5 bases at V and 6 bases at J, with 11 bases between the two ends. Germline CDR1 reads GTSNPN; CDR2 reads SVGIG (reference sequence). The CDR3 loop is CAWGQQGQPQHF. The CDR3 bases are TGTGCCTGGGGACAGCAAGGTCAGCCCCAGCATTTT.

The CDR3 is CASRSGPQETQYF. For the CDR3, the DNA is TGTGCCAGCAGGTCAGGCCCACAAGAGACCCAGTACTTC. The chain is built from TRBV6-5 and TRBJ2-5; no reliable D call. Germline CDR1 is MNHEY and CDR2 is SVGAGI. The V and J ends lost 6 bases and 2 bases respectively, with 10 bases between them. The CDR3 has 13 residues.

This sequence joins TRBV4-2 and TRBJ1-1, with 7 bases lining up with TRBD1. Germline trimming cut 5 bases from V and 4 bases from J; bases unmatched to any gene: 10. CDR1 LGHNA and CDR2 YNFKEQ come from the germline V gene. The CDR3 sequence is 15 residues long. In nucleotides, the CDR3 is TGTGCCAGCAGCAAAGGAGGGGGCGGTATCACTGAAGCTTTCTTT. Residues: CASSKGGGGITEAFF.

The V gene is TRBV28, the J gene TRBJ2-1; TRBD1 agrees at 7 bases. This CDR3 spans 14 amino acids. The ends lost 2 bases at V and 10 bases at J; junction bases unmatched: 8. The germline gives CDR1 MDHEN, CDR2 SYDVKM. The CDR3 protein is CASSLPRGLGEQFF. In nucleotides, the CDR3 is TGTGCCAGCAGTTTACCGAGGGGGCTCGGGGAGCAGTTCTTC.

About this clone itself: The sample has other DNA sequences that encode this CDR3 too. The chain recombines TRBV28 with TRBJ2-7, with D possibly matching TRBD2 (6 bases). The CDR3 loop spans 13 amino acids. Trimming stripped 1 base from V and 6 bases from J, with 10 bases between. CDR1 and CDR2 from the germline V gene are MDHEN and SYDVKM. The CDR3 here is CASSLSWGGEQYF. CDR3 DNA sequence: TGTGCCAGCAGTTTATCGTGGGGAGGCGAGCAGTACTTC.